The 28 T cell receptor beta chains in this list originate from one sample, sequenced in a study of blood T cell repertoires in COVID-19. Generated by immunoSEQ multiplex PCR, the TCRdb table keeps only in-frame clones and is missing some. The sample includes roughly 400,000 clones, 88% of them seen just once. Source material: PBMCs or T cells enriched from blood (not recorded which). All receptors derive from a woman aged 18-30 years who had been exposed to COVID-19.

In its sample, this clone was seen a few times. As DNA, the CDR3 is TGTGCCATGACGCCCGCTGGGGCCGATTCACCCCTCCACTTT. Translated: CAMTPAGADSPLHF. V and J are TRBV21-1 and TRBJ1-6; the table names TRBD1, a call not compared with the DNA. TRBV21-1 is deemed a pseudogene. The CDR3 has 14 amino acids.

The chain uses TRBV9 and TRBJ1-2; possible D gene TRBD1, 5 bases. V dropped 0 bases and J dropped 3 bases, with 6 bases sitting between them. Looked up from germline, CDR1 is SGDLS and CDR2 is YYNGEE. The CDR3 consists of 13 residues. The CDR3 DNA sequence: TGTGCCAGCAGCGTAGGGGGGGACTATGGCTACACCTTC. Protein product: CASSVGGDYGYTF.

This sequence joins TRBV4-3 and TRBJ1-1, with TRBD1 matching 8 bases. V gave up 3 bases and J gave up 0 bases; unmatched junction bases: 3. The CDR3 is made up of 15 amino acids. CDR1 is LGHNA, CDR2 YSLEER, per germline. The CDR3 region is CASSQGQDLNTEAFF. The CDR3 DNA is TGCGCCAGCAGCCAGGGACAGGACCTGAACACTGAAGCTTTCTTT.

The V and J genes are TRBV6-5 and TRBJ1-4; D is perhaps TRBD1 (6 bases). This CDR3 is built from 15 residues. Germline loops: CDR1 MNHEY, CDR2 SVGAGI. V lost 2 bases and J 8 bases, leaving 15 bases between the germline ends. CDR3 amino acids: CASSYGQRVREKLFF. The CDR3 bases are TGTGCCAGCAGTTACGGACAGAGGGTCCGGGAAAAACTGTTTTTT.

The CDR3 reads CASSPIPRTGGLRYEQYF. The DNA of the CDR3 is TGTGCCAGCAGTCCGATACCCCGTACAGGGGGCCTTCGGTACGAGCAGTACTTC. This sequence joins TRBV28 and TRBJ2-7; the match to TRBD1 covers 9 bases. CDR3 length: 18 residues. Looked up from germline, CDR1 is MDHEN and CDR2 is SYDVKM. The ends lost 5 bases at V and 4 bases at J; junction bases unmatched: 18.

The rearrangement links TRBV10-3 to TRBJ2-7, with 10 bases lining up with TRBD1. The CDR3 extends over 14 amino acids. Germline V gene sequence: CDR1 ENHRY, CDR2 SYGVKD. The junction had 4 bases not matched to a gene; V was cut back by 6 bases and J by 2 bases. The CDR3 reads CAISYGQGAYEQYF. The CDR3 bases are TGTGCCATCAGCTATGGACAGGGGGCCTACGAGCAGTACTTC.

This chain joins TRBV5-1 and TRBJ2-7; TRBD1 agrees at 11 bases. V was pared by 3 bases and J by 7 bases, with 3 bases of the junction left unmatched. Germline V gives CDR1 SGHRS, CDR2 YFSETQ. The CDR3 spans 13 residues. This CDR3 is CASSWGTGGEQYF. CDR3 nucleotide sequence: TGCGCCAGCAGCTGGGGGACAGGGGGAGAGCAGTACTTC.

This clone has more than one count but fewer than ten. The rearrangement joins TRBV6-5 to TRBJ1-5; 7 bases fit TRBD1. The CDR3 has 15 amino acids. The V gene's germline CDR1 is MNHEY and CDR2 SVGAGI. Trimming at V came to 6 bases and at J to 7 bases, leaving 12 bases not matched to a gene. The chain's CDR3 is CASSRGQQTEQPQHF. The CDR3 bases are TGTGCCAGCAGCCGGGGACAGCAGACAGAGCAGCCCCAGCATTTT.

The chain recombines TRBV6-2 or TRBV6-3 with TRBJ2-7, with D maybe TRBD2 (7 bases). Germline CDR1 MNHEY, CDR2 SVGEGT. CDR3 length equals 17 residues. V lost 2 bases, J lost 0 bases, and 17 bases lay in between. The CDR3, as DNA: TGTGCCAGCAGTTACCCCGAGAGAGGGGGGGACTCCTACGAGCAGTACTTC. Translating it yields CASSYPERGGDSYEQYF.

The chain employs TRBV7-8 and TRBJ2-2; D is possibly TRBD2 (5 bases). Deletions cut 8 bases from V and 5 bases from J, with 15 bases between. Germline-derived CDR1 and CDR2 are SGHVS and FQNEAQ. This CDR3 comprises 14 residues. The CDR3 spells CASEGVGWTGELFF. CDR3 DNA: TGTGCCAGCGAGGGTGTGGGATGGACCGGGGAGCTGTTTTTT.

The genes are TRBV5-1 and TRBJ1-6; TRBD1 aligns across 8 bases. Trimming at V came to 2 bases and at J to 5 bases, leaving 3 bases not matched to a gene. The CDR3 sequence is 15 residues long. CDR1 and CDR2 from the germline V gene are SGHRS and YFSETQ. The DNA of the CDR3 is TGCGCCAGCAGCTTCGCGGGACAGGATAATTCACCCCTCCACTTT. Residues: CASSFAGQDNSPLHF.

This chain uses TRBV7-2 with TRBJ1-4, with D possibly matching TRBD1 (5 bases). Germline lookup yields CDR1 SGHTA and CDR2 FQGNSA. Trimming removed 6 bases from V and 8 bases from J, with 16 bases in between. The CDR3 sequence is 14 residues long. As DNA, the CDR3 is TGTGCCAGCAGTTCCTACCTGGAGGGGGAAAAACTGTTTTTT. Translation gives CASSSYLEGEKLFF.

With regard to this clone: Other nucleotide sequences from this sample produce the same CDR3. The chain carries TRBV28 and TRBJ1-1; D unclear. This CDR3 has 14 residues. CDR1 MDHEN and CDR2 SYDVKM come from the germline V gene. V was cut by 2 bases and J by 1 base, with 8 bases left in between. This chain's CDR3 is CASSLNRGNTEAFF. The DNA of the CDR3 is TGTGCCAGCAGTTTAAATCGGGGGAACACTGAAGCTTTCTTT.

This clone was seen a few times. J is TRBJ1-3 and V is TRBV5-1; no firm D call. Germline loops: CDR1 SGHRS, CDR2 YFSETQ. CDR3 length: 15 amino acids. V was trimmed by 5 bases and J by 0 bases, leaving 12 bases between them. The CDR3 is CASRVTGSSGNTIYF. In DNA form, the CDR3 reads TGCGCCAGCAGGGTGACTGGGAGCTCTGGAAACACCATATATTTT.

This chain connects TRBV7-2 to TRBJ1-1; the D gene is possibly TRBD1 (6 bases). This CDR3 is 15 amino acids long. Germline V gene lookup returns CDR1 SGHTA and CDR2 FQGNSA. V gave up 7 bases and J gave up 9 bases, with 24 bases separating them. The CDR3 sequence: CASNPSTGISRKAFF. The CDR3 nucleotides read TGTGCCAGCAATCCCTCGACAGGAATATCCCGAAAAGCTTTCTTT.

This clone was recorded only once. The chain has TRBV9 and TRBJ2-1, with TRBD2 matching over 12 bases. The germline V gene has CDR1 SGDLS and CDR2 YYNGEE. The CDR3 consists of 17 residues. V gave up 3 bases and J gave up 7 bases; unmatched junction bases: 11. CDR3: CASSDKKLAGGLNEQFF. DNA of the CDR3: TGTGCCAGCAGCGACAAAAAGCTAGCGGGGGGGCTGAATGAGCAGTTCTTC.

The DNA of the CDR3 is TGTGCCAGCAGCAATGGCCACTCGCGGAACTACGAGCAGTACTTC. Translated, it gives CASSNGHSRNYEQYF. The chain joins TRBV21-1 to TRBJ2-7; no check of the table's D call, TRBD2, against the DNA was made. TRBV21-1 is a documented pseudogene. The CDR3 length is 15 residues.

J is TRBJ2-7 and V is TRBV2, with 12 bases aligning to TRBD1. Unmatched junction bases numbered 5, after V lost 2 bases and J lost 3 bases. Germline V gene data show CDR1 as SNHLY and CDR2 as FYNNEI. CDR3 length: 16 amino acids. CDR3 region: CASSEKGTGGYYEQYF. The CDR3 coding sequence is TGTGCCAGCAGTGAAAAAGGGACAGGGGGCTACTACGAGCAGTACTTC.

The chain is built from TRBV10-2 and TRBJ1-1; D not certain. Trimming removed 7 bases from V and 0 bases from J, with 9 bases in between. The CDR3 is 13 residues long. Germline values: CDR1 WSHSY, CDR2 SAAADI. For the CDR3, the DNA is TGCGCCAGCACTAGAGCAGTGAACACTGAAGCTTTCTTT. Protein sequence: CASTRAVNTEAFF.

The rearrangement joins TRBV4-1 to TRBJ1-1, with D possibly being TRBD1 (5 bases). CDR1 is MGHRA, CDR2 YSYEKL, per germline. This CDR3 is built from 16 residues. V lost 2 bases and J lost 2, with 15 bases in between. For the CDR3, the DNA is TGCGCCAGCAGCCAAAAACCTACAGGAATTAACACTGAAGCTTTCTTT. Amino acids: CASSQKPTGINTEAFF.

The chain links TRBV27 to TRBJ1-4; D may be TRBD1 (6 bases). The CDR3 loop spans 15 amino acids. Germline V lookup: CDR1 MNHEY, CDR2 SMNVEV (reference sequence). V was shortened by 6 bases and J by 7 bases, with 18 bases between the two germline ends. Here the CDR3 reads CASRELGGGREKLFF. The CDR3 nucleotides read TGTGCCAGCAGAGAACTGGGAGGGGGGCGTGAAAAACTGTTTTTT.

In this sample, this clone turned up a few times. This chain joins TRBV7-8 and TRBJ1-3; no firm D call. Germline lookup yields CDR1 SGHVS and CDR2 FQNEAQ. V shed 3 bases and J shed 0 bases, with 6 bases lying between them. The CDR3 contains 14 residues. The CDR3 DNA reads TGTGCCAGCAGCTTTGTAGCCTCTGGAAACACCATATATTTT. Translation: CASSFVASGNTIYF.

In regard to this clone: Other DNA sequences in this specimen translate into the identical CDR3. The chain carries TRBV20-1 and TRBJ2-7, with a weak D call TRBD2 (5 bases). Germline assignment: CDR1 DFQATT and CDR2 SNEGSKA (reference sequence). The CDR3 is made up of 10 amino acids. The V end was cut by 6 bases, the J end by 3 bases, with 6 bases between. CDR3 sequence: CSARDYEQYF. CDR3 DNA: TGCAGTGCCCGGGACTACGAGCAGTACTTC.

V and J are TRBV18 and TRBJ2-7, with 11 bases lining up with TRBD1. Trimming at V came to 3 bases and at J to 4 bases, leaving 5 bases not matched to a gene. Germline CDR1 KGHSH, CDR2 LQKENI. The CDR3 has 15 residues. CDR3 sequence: CASSPRDRGAYEQYF. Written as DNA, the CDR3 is TGTGCCAGCTCACCCAGGGACAGGGGGGCGTACGAGCAGTACTTC.

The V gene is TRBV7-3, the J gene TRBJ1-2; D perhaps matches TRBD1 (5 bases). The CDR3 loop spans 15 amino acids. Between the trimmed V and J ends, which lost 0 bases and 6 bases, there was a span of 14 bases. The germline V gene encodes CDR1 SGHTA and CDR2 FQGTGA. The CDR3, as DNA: TGTGCCAGCAGCTTAACGATCAGGGTGGCGGATGGCTACACCTTC. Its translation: CASSLTIRVADGYTF.

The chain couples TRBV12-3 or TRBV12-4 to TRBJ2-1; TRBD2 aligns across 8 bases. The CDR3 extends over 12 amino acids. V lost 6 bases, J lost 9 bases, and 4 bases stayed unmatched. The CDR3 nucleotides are TGTGCCAGCAGCAACGGGGGGGGTGAGCAGTTCTTC. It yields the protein CASSNGGGEQFF.

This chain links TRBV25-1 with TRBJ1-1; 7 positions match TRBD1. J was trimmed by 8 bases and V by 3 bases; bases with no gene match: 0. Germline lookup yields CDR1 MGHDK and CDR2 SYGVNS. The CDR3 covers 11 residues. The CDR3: CASSDRGEAFF. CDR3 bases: TGTGCCAGCAGTGACAGGGGGGAAGCTTTCTTT.

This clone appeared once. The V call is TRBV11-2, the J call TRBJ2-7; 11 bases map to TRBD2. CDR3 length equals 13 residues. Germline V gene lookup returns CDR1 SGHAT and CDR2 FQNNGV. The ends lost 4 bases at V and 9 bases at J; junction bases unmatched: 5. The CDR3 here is CASSSTSGALQYF. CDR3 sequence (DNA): TGTGCCAGCAGCTCGACTAGCGGGGCATTGCAGTACTTC.